The 12 T cell receptor beta chains below were found in one sample sequenced in a study of control samples from healthy donors and cancer patients. Sequencing was performed with immunoSEQ multiplex PCR; in TCRdb, only in-frame clones are kept and a portion is missing. The data hold fewer than 200,000 clones, with roughly 90% observed a single time. Sequencing was done on a sample of blood. These receptors were obtained from a man aged 30-40 years in good health.

The rearrangement uses TRBV11-2 and TRBJ1-1; D gene ambiguous. Per germline, CDR1 SGHAT and CDR2 FQNNGV. This CDR3 region has 16 residues. The V and J ends lost 0 bases and 6 bases respectively, with 17 bases between them. This CDR3 is CASSLDRLLSHPEAFF. The CDR3 DNA reads TGTGCCAGCAGCTTAGACCGCCTCTTGTCGCACCCTGAAGCTTTCTTT.

This CDR3 reads CAARQSGANVLTF. CDR3 DNA: TGTGCCGCCCGGCAGTCTGGGGCCAACGTCCTGACTTTC. The rearrangement links TRBV27 to TRBJ2-6; no definite D call. Trimming removed 11 bases from V and 1 base from J, with 9 bases in between. Germline-derived CDR1 and CDR2 are MNHEY and SMNVEV (reference sequence). There are 13 residues in the CDR3.

V usage is TRBV19 and J usage is TRBJ2-4; 7 nucleotides agree with TRBD1. V dropped 5 bases and J dropped 0; count of bases not matched to a gene: 4. This CDR3 spans 15 amino acids. The germline gives CDR1 LNHDA, CDR2 SQIVND (reference sequence). As DNA, the CDR3 is TGTGCCAGTAGTTCACAGGGGAAAGCCAAAAACATTCAGTACTTC. Amino acid sequence: CASSSQGKAKNIQYF.

The genes are TRBV5-1 and TRBJ1-2; 9 positions match TRBD1. Germline V gene data show CDR1 as SGHRS and CDR2 as YFSETQ. V was clipped by 0 bases and J by 6 bases; unmatched bases: 6. The length of the CDR3 is 15 residues. This chain's CDR3 is CASSLGGQGLDGYTF. DNA of the CDR3: TGCGCCAGCAGCTTGGGTGGACAGGGGCTTGATGGCTACACCTTC.

The sample holds one count of this clone. The V and J genes are TRBV5-1 and TRBJ1-1; D is unclear. V dropped 1 base and J dropped 1 base, with 14 bases sitting between them. CDR3 length: 16 residues. Germline V gives CDR1 SGHRS, CDR2 YFSETQ. CDR3: CASSLQPILENTEAFF. The CDR3 coding sequence is TGCGCCAGCAGCTTGCAGCCGATCCTTGAGAACACTGAAGCTTTCTTT.

The sample holds a few counts of this clone. This chain joins TRBV7-9 and TRBJ1-5; perhaps TRBD1 as D (5 bases). Germline values: CDR1 SEHNR, CDR2 FQNEAQ (reference sequence). The CDR3 totals 17 residues. Trimming removed 1 base at V and 2 bases at J, with 15 bases between. Written as DNA, the CDR3 is TGTGCCAGCAGCTTAGGTAGTTTGGCGGGGCGCAATCAGCCCCAGCATTTT. Its protein is CASSLGSLAGRNQPQHF. The full variable domain, in which reference TRBV7-9 and TRBJ1-5 provide the parts outside the CDR3, is DTGVSQNPRHKITKRGQNVTFRCDPISEHNRLYWYRQTLGQGPEFLTYFQNEAQLEKSRLLSDRFSAERPKGSFSTLEIQRTEQGDSAMYLCASSLGSLAGRNQPQHFGDGTRLSIL.

The J gene is TRBJ1-2, the V gene TRBV7-9; D is uncertain. The germline V gene encodes CDR1 SEHNR and CDR2 FQNEAQ (reference sequence). The CDR3 length is 13 residues. V was shortened by 4 bases and J by 4 bases, with 10 bases between the two germline ends. CDR3 in DNA: TGTGCCAGCAGCTCCGGGGTGTCCTATGGCTACACCTTC. This gives the protein CASSSGVSYGYTF. Full variable domain (rest looked up from reference TRBV7-9 and TRBJ1-2): DTGVSQNPRHKITKRGQNVTFRCDPISEHNRLYWYRQTLGQGPEFLTYFQNEAQLEKSRLLSDRFSAERPKGSFSTLEIQRTEQGDSAMYLCASSSGVSYGYTFGSGTRLTVV.

The chain is built from TRBV2 and TRBJ1-5; tentatively, D is TRBD1 (6 bases). V dropped 7 bases and J dropped 1 base, with 11 bases sitting between them. The CDR3 contains 14 residues. CDR1 and CDR2 from the germline V gene are SNHLY and FYNNEI. CDR3 residues: CASNSQGSNQPQHF. The CDR3 coding sequence is TGTGCCAGCAACTCTCAGGGGAGCAATCAGCCCCAGCATTTT.

V is TRBV7-6 and J is TRBJ2-1; a possible D gene is TRBD2 (5 bases). Trimming shortened V by 1 base and J by 0 bases, and 10 bases separated the two germline ends. Germline values: CDR1 SGHVS, CDR2 FNYEAQ. The CDR3 runs 16 residues. CDR3 sequence (DNA): TGTGCCAGCAGCTTAGGGACTCTTAGCTCCTACAATGAGCAGTTCTTC. Translation gives CASSLGTLSSYNEQFF.

V and J are TRBV27 and TRBJ2-5; 8 bases align to TRBD2. The CDR3 is 12 residues long. The trim removed 6 bases at V and 7 bases at J, leaving 4 bases unmatched. Germline V gives CDR1 MNHEY, CDR2 SMNVEV (reference sequence). The CDR3 sequence: CASSLSGGTQYF. The DNA of the CDR3 is TGTGCCAGCAGCCTCAGCGGGGGGACCCAGTACTTC.

V usage is TRBV28 and J usage is TRBJ1-1; TRBD1 aligns across 7 bases. J lost 11 bases, V lost 7 bases, and 10 bases had no gene match. The CDR3 runs to 12 residues. Germline CDR1 and CDR2: MDHEN and SYDVKM. The CDR3 loop is CASKGGAGVAFF. The DNA for the CDR3 is TGTGCCAGCAAAGGGGGCGCAGGGGTTGCTTTCTTT.

The rearrangement links TRBV28 to TRBJ1-3; D possibly corresponds to TRBD1 (6 bases). The CDR3 spans 13 residues. V lost 7 bases, J lost 4 bases, and 11 bases lay in between. Germline CDR1 MDHEN, CDR2 SYDVKM. The CDR3 here is CASTRGSGNTIYF. In DNA form, the CDR3 reads TGTGCCAGCACCAGGGGATCAGGAAACACCATATATTTT.